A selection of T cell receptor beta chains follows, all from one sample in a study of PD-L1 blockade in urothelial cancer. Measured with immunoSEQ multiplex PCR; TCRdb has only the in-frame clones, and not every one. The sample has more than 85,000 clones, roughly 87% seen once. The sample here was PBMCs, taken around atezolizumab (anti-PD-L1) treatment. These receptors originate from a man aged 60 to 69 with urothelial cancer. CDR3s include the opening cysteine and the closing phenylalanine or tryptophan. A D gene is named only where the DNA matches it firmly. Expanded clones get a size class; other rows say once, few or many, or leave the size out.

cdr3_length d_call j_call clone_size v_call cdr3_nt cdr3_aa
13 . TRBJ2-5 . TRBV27 TGTGCCAGCAGTTTGAGGAGAAAAGAGACCCAGTACTTC CASSLRRKETQYF
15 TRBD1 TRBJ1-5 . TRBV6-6 TGTGCCAGCAGTTACTGGGACAGGGGGAATCAGCCCCAGCATTTT CASSYWDRGNQPQHF
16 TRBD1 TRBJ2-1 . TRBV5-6 TGTGCCAGCAGCCTCTTGGGGCAGGGGGCCCACAATGAGCAGTTCTTC CASSLLGQGAHNEQFF
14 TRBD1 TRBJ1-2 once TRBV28 TGTGCCAGCAAGAGACAGGGGGCGGACTATGGCTACACCTTC CASKRQGADYGYTF
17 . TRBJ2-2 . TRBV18 TGTGCCAGCTCACGCGACAGATCAACTTTTGGCACCGGGGAGCTGTTTTTT CASSRDRSTFGTGELFF
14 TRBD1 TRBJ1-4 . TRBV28 TGTGCCAGCAGTCCCGGGACAGGGTCGGAAAAACTGTTTTTT CASSPGTGSEKLFF
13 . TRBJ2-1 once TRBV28 TGTGCCAGCAGTTCGAACGGCTACAATGAGCAGTTCTTC CASSSNGYNEQFF
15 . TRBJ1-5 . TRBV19 TGTGCCAGTAGAGCTTCGGCGGCAGAAAATCAGCCCCAGCATTTT CASRASAAENQPQHF
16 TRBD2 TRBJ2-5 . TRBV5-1 TGCGCCAGCAGCTTCCTAGCGGGAGGGACCCAAGAGACCCAGTACTTC CASSFLAGGTQETQYF
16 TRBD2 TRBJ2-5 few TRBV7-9 TGTGCCAGCAGCCCGGGACTACGGCCGCGTACGGAGACCCAGTACTTC CASSPGLRPRTETQYF
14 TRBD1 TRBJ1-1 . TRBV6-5 TGTGCCAGCAGTTTCGAGGGGGCGAACACTGAAGCTTTCTTT CASSFEGANTEAFF
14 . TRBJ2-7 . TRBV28 TGTGCCAGCAGTTTAGAGCAGGCGACCTACGAGCAGTACTTC CASSLEQATYEQYF
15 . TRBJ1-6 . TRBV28 TGTGCCAGCAGGTCACAACAGGTTATGAATTCACCCCTCCACTTT CASRSQQVMNSPLHF
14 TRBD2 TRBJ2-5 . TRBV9 TGTGCCAGCAGCCCCCGGGCTAGCGGGGAGACCCAGTACTTC CASSPRASGETQYF
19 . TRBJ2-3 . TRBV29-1 TGCAGCGTTGAAATTTCTACAGGGAAGGGTCTGGGGAGTCGAGATACGCAGTATTTT CSVEISTGKGLGSRDTQYF
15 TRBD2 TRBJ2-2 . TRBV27 TGTGCCACCAGGACTAGCGGGGTCTCGGCCGGGGAGCTGTTTTTT CATRTSGVSAGELFF